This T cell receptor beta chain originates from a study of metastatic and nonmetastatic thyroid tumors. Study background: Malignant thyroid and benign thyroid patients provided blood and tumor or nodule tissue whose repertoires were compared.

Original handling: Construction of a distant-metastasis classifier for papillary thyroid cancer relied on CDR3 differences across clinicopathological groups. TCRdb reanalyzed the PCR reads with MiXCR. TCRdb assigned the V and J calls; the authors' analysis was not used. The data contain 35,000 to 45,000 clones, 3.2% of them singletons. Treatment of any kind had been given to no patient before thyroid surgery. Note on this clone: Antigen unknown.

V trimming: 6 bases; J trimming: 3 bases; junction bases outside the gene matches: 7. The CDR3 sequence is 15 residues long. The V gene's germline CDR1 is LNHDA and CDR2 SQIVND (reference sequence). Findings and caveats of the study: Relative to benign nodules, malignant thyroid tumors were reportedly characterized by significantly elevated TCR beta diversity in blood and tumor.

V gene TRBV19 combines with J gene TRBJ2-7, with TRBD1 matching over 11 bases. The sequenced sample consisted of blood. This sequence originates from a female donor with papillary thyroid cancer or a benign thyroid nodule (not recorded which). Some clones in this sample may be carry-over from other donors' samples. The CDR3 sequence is CASSRRGTGGYEQYF. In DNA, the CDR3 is TGTGCCAGTAGCCGTCGAGGGACAGGGGGCTACGAGCAGTACTTC.